The 18 T cell receptor beta chains below all came from one sample that was sequenced in a study of blood T cell repertoires in COVID-19. The repertoire was sequenced with immunoSEQ multiplex PCR; TCRdb's copy has only in-frame clones and lacks some. The sample has about 250,000 clones, roughly 88% seen once. Sequencing was done on a sample of peripheral blood. The receptor set was obtained from a woman aged 25 to 39 with COVID-19, enrolled during active disease.

The chain joins TRBV2 to TRBJ1-1; D is ambiguous. Germline V gene data show CDR1 as SNHLY and CDR2 as FYNNEI. Trimming removed 4 bases from V and 1 base from J, with 10 bases in between. The CDR3 has 14 amino acids. The CDR3 is CASSVSEGNTEAFF. The DNA for the CDR3 is TGTGCCAGCAGTGTAAGCGAGGGGAACACTGAAGCTTTCTTT. Using reference TRBV2 and TRBJ1-1 for the parts outside the CDR3, the full variable domain is EPEVTQTPSHQVTQMGQEVILRCVPISNHLYFYWYRQILGQKVEFLVSFYNNEISEKSEIFDDQFSVERPDGSNFTLKIRSTKLEDSAMYFCASSVSEGNTEAFFGQGTRLTVV.

The chain uses TRBV10-2 and TRBJ2-1, with 8 positions matching TRBD2. Germline loops: CDR1 WSHSY, CDR2 SAAADI. The V segment lost 4 bases and the J segment 0 bases; nucleotides outside the gene matches: 8. There are 17 residues in the CDR3. CDR3 sequence reads: CASSVSGTSISYNEQFF. DNA for the CDR3: TGCGCCAGCAGTGTATCCGGGACTAGTATCTCCTACAATGAGCAGTTCTTC.

The chain uses TRBV28 and TRBJ1-2; D may be TRBD1 (6 bases). CDR1 and CDR2 (germline): MDHEN, SYDVKM. Trimming left V 4 bases short and J 4 bases short, with 13 bases between. CDR3 size: 14 residues. Here the CDR3 reads CASSSPGGGYGYTF. The CDR3, as DNA: TGTGCCAGCAGTTCCCCGGGAGGGGGCTATGGCTACACCTTC.

V and J are TRBV27 and TRBJ2-4; 8 bases are shared with TRBD1. The germline V gene encodes CDR1 MNHEY and CDR2 SMNVEV (reference sequence). V dropped 5 bases and J dropped 3; count of bases not matched to a gene: 3. CDR3 length: 14 residues. CDR3 sequence: CASSPTGGKNIQYF. CDR3 coding DNA: TGTGCCAGCAGTCCAACAGGGGGCAAAAACATTCAGTACTTC.

As DNA, the CDR3 is TGCGCCAGCAGTAGCACTCGCTCGTCTACGCAGTATTTT. Its protein product is CASSSTRSSTQYF. This chain joins TRBV10-2 and TRBJ2-3; D uncertain. This CDR3 comprises 13 residues. The germline CDR1 and CDR2 sequences are WSHSY and SAAADI. V lost 5 bases, J lost 8 bases, and 14 bases lay in between.

J is TRBJ1-5 and V is TRBV7-2, with TRBD1 identical over 7 bases. J gave up 3 bases and V 3 bases, and 5 bases lay outside the gene matches. The V gene's germline CDR1 is SGHTA and CDR2 FQGNSA. The CDR3 is made up of 15 amino acids. CDR3 region: CASSFYRGTNQPQHF. In DNA, the CDR3 is TGTGCCAGCAGCTTCTACAGGGGAACCAATCAGCCCCAGCATTTT.

This chain links TRBV5-1 with TRBJ2-3; TRBD1 matches at 9 bases. Per the germline V gene, CDR1 is SGHRS and CDR2 is YFSETQ. The CDR3 length is 14 residues. V dropped 7 bases and J dropped 5; count of bases not matched to a gene: 8. CDR3 in DNA: TGCGCCAGCGAGTTGGGACAGGGTCTAGATACGCAGTATTTT. Translating gives CASELGQGLDTQYF. Complete variable domain (other parts from reference TRBV5-1 and TRBJ2-3): KAGVTQTPRYLIKTRGQQVTLSCSPISGHRSVSWYQQTPGQGLQFLFEYFSETQRNKGNFPGRFSGRQFSNSRSEMNVSTLELGDSALYLCASELGQGLDTQYFGPGTRLTVL.

This chain uses TRBV5-6 with TRBJ1-2; no firm D call. Trimming stripped 2 bases from V and 2 bases from J, with 7 bases between. CDR1 and CDR2 from the germline V gene are SGHDT and YYEEEE. There are 13 residues in the CDR3. CDR3 nucleotides: TGTGCCAGCAGCTTACCCCAGAACTATGGCTACACCTTC. This translates into CASSLPQNYGYTF.

The V and J genes are TRBV20-1 and TRBJ2-2, with 8 bases identical to TRBD2. Germline V CDR1 and CDR2: DFQATT, SNEGSKA (reference sequence). The CDR3 has 15 amino acids. The junction had 5 bases not matched to a gene; V was cut back by 3 bases and J by 2 bases. DNA of the CDR3: TGCAGTGCTAGTCTGGCGGGGGGCAACACCGGGGAGCTGTTTTTT. Translating gives CSASLAGGNTGELFF.

V gene TRBV11-2 combines with J gene TRBJ1-4, with D hard to call. The V and J ends lost 2 bases and 0 bases respectively, with 7 bases between them. The CDR3 sequence is 15 residues long. The germline gives CDR1 SGHAT, CDR2 FQNNGV. Here the CDR3 reads CASSLTASTNEKLFF. The CDR3 nucleotides read TGTGCCAGCAGCTTAACTGCATCAACTAATGAAAAACTGTTTTTT.

The gene calls are TRBV5-6 and TRBJ2-7; 7 bases are a match to TRBD1. The CDR3 spans 14 residues. The V segment lost 0 bases and the J segment 0 bases; nucleotides outside the gene matches: 0. CDR1 is SGHDT, CDR2 YYEEEE, per germline. The CDR3 bases are TGTGCCAGCAGCTTGGGACAGGGCTCCTACGAGCAGTACTTC. Amino acid sequence: CASSLGQGSYEQYF.

The chain combines TRBV5-1 with TRBJ1-2; no reliable D call. CDR1 and CDR2 (germline): SGHRS, YFSETQ. The CDR3 length is 12 residues. The V end was cut by 4 bases, the J end by 3 bases, with 7 bases between. The CDR3 region is CASSPGDYGYTF. The DNA of the CDR3 is TGCGCCAGCAGCCCGGGAGACTATGGCTACACCTTC.

The CDR3 here is CASSWGRVGGCPYF. CDR3 coding DNA: TGTGCCAGCAGCTGGGGTCGAGTCGGAGGTTGTCCGTACTTC. The V and J genes are TRBV7-9 and TRBJ2-5; TRBD2 might be the D (5 bases). Trimming cost V 4 bases and J 13 bases, with 22 bases left between them. CDR1 is SEHNR, CDR2 FQNEAQ, per germline (reference sequence). CDR3 length: 14 residues.

The V gene is TRBV4-3, the J gene TRBJ1-3; 9 nucleotides align to TRBD1. This CDR3 has 15 residues. Germline V gene data show CDR1 as LGHNA and CDR2 as YSLEER. V gave up 0 bases and J gave up 6 bases; unmatched junction bases: 3. The CDR3 DNA reads TGCGCCAGCAGCCAAGATACAGGGGGCCCAAACACCATATATTTT. Translating it yields CASSQDTGGPNTIYF.

The J gene is TRBJ1-1, the V gene TRBV6-1, with TRBD1 matching over 7 bases. Germline trimming cut 2 bases from V and 1 base from J; bases unmatched to any gene: 4. This CDR3 has 15 amino acids. Germline-derived CDR1 and CDR2 are MNHNS and SASEGT. For the CDR3, the DNA is TGTGCCAGCAGTGAACTCTGGACAGGGAACACTGAAGCTTTCTTT. It yields the protein CASSELWTGNTEAFF.

This clone has only one observation. This chain joins TRBV6-5 and TRBJ1-6; D not resolved. This CDR3 comprises 15 residues. Germline CDR1 MNHEY, CDR2 SVGAGI. The V end lost 5 bases, the J end lost 10 bases, and 18 bases lay between the germline ends. The CDR3 reads CASSPGIMGYSPLHF. The CDR3 DNA sequence: TGTGCCAGCAGTCCCGGGATCATGGGTTACTCACCCCTCCACTTT.

The J gene is TRBJ2-2, the V gene TRBV4-3; 9 bases are shared with TRBD1. The CDR3 spans 15 residues. With 4 bases clipped from V and 4 bases from J, the junction kept 4 bases outside the gene matches. Germline-derived CDR1 and CDR2 are LGHNA and YSLEER. CDR3 residues: CASSRTGVGTGELFF. The DNA for the CDR3 is TGCGCCAGCAGCCGGACAGGGGTCGGCACCGGGGAGCTGTTTTTT.

The chain uses TRBV5-1 and TRBJ1-3, with 7 bases matching TRBD1. This CDR3 is built from 15 residues. Germline assignment: CDR1 SGHRS and CDR2 YFSETQ. Trimming took 0 bases from V and 0 from J; bases not matched to a gene: 0. CDR3 sequence: CASSLGDSSGNTIYF. The CDR3 DNA follows: TGCGCCAGCAGCTTGGGGGACAGCTCTGGAAACACCATATATTTT.